A selection of T cell receptor beta chains follows, all from one sample in a study of T-cell reconstitution after alpha-beta-depleted transplantation in children. TCRdb called the PCR reads again in MiXCR, with one record for every CDR3 protein. The sample records hundreds of thousands of distinct CDR3 sequences, approximately 19% being singletons. The sample here was PBMCs, mostly from graft donor cells, taken 360 days after TCRalphabeta/CD19-depleted stem cell transplant. Every receptor here comes from a male patient between 2 and 15 years old who had a stem cell transplant for acute lymphoblastic leukemia, so the T cells may come from the graft donor. Each CDR3 is given with its conserved first and last residue. The D gene is left open where the match is weak. Clone sizes are given selectively: once, few, many, or a class where the clone is expanded.

clone size | J gene | V gene | D gene | CDR3 protein | CDR3 DNA
- | TRBJ2-1 | TRBV25-1 | TRBD2 | CASSETAGLADYNEQFF | TGTGCCAGCAGTGAAACAGCCGGACTAGCGGACTACAATGAGCAGTTCTTC
- | TRBJ2-7 | TRBV10-2 | TRBD1 | CASRRDSFLYEQYF | TGCGCCAGCAGGAGGGACAGCTTCCTCTACGAGCAGTACTTC
few | TRBJ2-3 | TRBV2 | TRBD2 | CASGLAGPSTDTQYF | TGTGCCAGCGGGCTAGCGGGGCCTAGCACAGATACGCAGTATTTT
- | TRBJ2-2 | TRBV20-1 | - | CSASGTGELFF | TGCAGTGCTAGCGGGACCGGGGAGCTGTTTTTT
few | TRBJ2-3 | TRBV4-2 | TRBD2 | CASSQVRGGVDTQYF | TGTGCCAGCAGCCAAGTGCGGGGGGGCGTAGATACGCAGTATTTT
few | TRBJ2-2 | TRBV10-3 | - | CAISEGAWNTGELFF | TGTGCCATCAGTGAAGGGGCATGGAACACCGGGGAGCTGTTTTTT
- | TRBJ1-4 | TRBV6-5 | - | CASSYGPIEKLFF | TGTGCCAGCAGTTACGGACCGATAGAAAAACTGTTTTTT
- | TRBJ2-5 | TRBV12-5 | TRBD1 | CASGLRRTGGEETQYF | TGTGCTAGTGGTTTGAGACGGACAGGGGGCGAGGAGACCCAGTACTTC
- | TRBJ2-3 | TRBV5-1 | TRBD2 | CASSLAPSGGEPGDTQYF | TGCGCCAGCAGCTTGGCCCCTAGCGGGGGAGAGCCTGGAGATACGCAGTATTTT
- | TRBJ2-1 | TRBV6-2/TRBV6-3 | TRBD2 | CASSYGLAGQFF | TGTGCCAGCAGTTACGGCCTAGCGGGACAGTTCTTC